This TCR beta chain was captured in a study of OX40 agonist ivuxolimab in advanced cancers. Looking at the study overall: The dose-escalation cohort had hepatocellular carcinoma, melanoma, renal cell or head and neck cancer.

General study findings and limits: In the 0.1-3.0 mg/kg groups, partial responders showed among the lowest expansion. On average, a greater number of expanded clones characterised CD8+ T cells relative to CD4+. Both blood CD4+ and CD8+ T cells showed clonal growth by week 6 at 0.1 to 3.0 mg/kg.

This clone was found a few times. Antigen unknown. The CDR3 is 15 amino acids. V lost 8 bases and J 8 bases, leaving 24 bases between the germline ends. CDR1 and CDR2 from the germline V gene are MNHEY and SVGAGI. The data were produced by immunoSEQ multiplex PCR, yet TCRdb's version contains in-frame clones alone and is incomplete. Of about 17,000 clones listed, approximately 84% were seen once; the top ten hold approximately 24%. Sequencing used CD4+ or CD8+ T cells sorted from blood, obtained in a trial of the OX40 agonist ivuxolimab. The V call is TRBV6-5, the J call TRBJ1-2; tentatively, D is TRBD1 (5 bases). This receptor was obtained from an adult with an advanced solid tumor such as melanoma, head and neck, liver or kidney cancer. CDR3 sequence: CASAVVAEQVNGYTF. CDR3 nucleotide sequence: TGTGCCAGCGCGGTCGTGGCAGAACAGGTGAACGGCTACACCTTC.